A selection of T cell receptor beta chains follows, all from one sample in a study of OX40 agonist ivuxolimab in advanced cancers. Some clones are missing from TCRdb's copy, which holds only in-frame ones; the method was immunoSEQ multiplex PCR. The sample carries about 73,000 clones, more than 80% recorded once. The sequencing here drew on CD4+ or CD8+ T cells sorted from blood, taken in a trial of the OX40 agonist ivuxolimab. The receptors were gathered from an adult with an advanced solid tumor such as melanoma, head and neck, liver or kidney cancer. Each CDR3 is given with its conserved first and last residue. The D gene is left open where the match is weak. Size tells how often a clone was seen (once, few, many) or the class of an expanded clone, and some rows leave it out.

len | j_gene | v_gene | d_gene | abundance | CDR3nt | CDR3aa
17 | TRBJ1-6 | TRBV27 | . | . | TGTGCCAGCAGTCCCCTTTTTCCGTCCGTCAATAATTCACCCCTCCACTTT | CASSPLFPSVNNSPLHF
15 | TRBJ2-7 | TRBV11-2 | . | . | TGTGCCAGCAGCTTAGGCCCCCCGGGGGCATACGAGCAGTACTTC | CASSLGPPGAYEQYF
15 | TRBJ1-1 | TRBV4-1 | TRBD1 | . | TGCGCCAGCAGCCAAGAGCAGGGGGCGAACACTGAAGCTTTCTTT | CASSQEQGANTEAFF
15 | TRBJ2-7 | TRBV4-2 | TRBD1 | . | TGTGCCAGCAGCCAGGCACGGGACAGTACTTACGAGCAGTACTTC | CASSQARDSTYEQYF
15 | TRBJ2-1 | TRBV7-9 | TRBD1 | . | TGTGCCAGCAGCGCCACAGGGGGCAGTTACAATGAGCAGTTCTTC | CASSATGGSYNEQFF
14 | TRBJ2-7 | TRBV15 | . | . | TGTGCCACCAGCAGAGCAAGGGGTGGGTGGGAGCAGTACTTC | CATSRARGGWEQYF
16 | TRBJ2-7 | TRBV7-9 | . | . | TGTGCCAGCAGCCCCCCGCGGGACCTTAGCTCCTACGAGCAGTACTTC | CASSPPRDLSSYEQYF
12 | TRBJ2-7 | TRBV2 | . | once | TGTGCCAGCAGTGACCCGGGCCACGAGCAGTACTTC | CASSDPGHEQYF
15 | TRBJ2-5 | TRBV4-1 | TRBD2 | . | TGCGCCAGCAGCTCGCTAGCGGGGGGGCGGGAGACCCAGTACTTC | CASSSLAGGRETQYF
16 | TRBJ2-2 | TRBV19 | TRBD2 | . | TGTGCCAGTAGTACCAGACTAGCGGAACCCACCGGGGAGCTGTTTTTT | CASSTRLAEPTGELFF
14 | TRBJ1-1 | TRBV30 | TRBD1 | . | TGTGCCTGGCGACACACAGGGGTACCCACTGAAGCTTTCTTT | CAWRHTGVPTEAFF
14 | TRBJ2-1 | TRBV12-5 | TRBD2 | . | TGTGCTAGTGGCGGAGGGACTAGCCACAATGAGCAGTTCTTC | CASGGGTSHNEQFF
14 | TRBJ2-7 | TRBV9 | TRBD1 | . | TGTGCCAGCAGACGACAGGGGGGATCCTACGAGCAGTACTTC | CASRRQGGSYEQYF
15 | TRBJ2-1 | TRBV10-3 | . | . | TGTGCCATCAGTGAGTCTATGAGCTCCTACAATGAGCAGTTCTTC | CAISESMSSYNEQFF
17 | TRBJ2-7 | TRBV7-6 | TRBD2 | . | TGTGCCAGCAGCTTAGCGCTTGGCAGGGAGGGTACCTACGAGCAGTACTTC | CASSLALGREGTYEQYF
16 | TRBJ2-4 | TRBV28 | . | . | TGTGCCAGCAGTACACCTTTGTTGGAGACCAAAAACATTCAGTACTTC | CASSTPLLETKNIQYF
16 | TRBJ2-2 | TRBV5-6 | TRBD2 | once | TGTGCCAGCAGCTCAAAGCGGGGGCTGAACACCGGGGAGCTGTTTTTT | CASSSKRGLNTGELFF
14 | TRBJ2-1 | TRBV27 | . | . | TGTGCCAGCGCATACCTCCGGACAGACAATGAGCAGTTCTTC | CASAYLRTDNEQFF
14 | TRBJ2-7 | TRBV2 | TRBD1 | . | TGTGCCAGCAATCCCACCGGGACAGGATACGAGCAGTACTTC | CASNPTGTGYEQYF
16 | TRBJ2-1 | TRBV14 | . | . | TGTGCCAGCAGCCTTTCGTCGAGTCAGTTTTACAATGAGCAGTTCTTC | CASSLSSSQFYNEQFF
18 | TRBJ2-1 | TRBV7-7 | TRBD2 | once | TGTGCCAGCAGCTTAGCGACTAGCGGGGGGGCATCCTACAATGAGCAGTTCTTC | CASSLATSGGASYNEQFF
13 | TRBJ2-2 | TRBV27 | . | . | TGTGCCAGCAGTTTCACCAACACCGGGGAGCTGTTTTTT | CASSFTNTGELFF
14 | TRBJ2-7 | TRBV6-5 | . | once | TGTGCCAGCAGTTCTCTAGCTGGACCCTACGAGCAGTACTTC | CASSSLAGPYEQYF
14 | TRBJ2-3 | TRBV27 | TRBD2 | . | TGTGCCAGCAGAGGAGCGGGGAGCACAGATACGCAGTATTTT | CASRGAGSTDTQYF